The next 15 T cell receptor beta chains were all read from a single sample in a study of T cells in Graves' hyperthyroidism and ophthalmopathy. It was RNA transcripts that yielded the amplified TCR beta CDR3 regions. The primer set for the first-round RT-PCR of the TCR CDR3 was HTBI. TCRdb re-called the multiplex PCR reads through MiXCR, storing one row per CDR3 protein. Of some 560,000 distinct CDR3 sequences in the sample, about 15% are singletons; the top ten hold around 7.3%. Sequenced: blood. The receptors here all came from a woman under 40 with Graves' hyperthyroidism.

This clonotype was detected ten times or more. The chain recombines TRBV5-1 with TRBJ2-7; 8 bases fit TRBD2. V lost 0 bases and J lost 3; bases outside the gene matches: 2. Germline lookup yields CDR1 SGHRS and CDR2 YFSETQ. The CDR3 covers 14 residues. CDR3 bases: TGCGCCAGCAGCTTGGAGGGACTAGGCTACGAGCAGTACTTC. Translation: CASSLEGLGYEQYF.

This clonotype was picked up a small number of times. The CDR3 region has the DNA TGCGCCAGCAGCCGAGAGGGACACGGGGAGCTGTTTTTT. This encodes CASSREGHGELFF. The V call is TRBV5-1, the J call TRBJ2-2, with D perhaps matching TRBD1 (6 bases). CDR3 size: 13 residues. V dropped 4 bases and J dropped 7 bases, with 11 bases sitting between them. Germline loops: CDR1 SGHRS, CDR2 YFSETQ.

This clonotype was seen a handful of times. The chain joins TRBV4-1 to TRBJ2-7, with 11 bases matching TRBD2. Germline V lookup: CDR1 MGHRA, CDR2 YSYEKL. Trimming removed 3 bases from V and 4 bases from J; junction bases left unmatched: 11. The CDR3 loop spans 17 amino acids. CDR3 loop: CASSQSLAGGTGYEQYF. Here the CDR3 DNA reads TGCGCCAGCAGCCAGAGCCTAGCGGGAGGCACCGGGTACGAGCAGTACTTC.

This clonotype has a count of ten or more. This chain links TRBV27 with TRBJ2-3; TRBD2 agrees at 10 bases. The germline gives CDR1 MNHEY, CDR2 SMNVEV (reference sequence). The CDR3 is made up of 15 amino acids. Trimming removed 7 bases from V and 3 bases from J; junction bases left unmatched: 7. CDR3 DNA sequence: TGTGCCAGCAACCCCCTAGCGGGAGCAACAGATACGCAGTATTTT. Translation gives CASNPLAGATDTQYF.

Ten or more counts support this clonotype. The V and J genes are TRBV28 and TRBJ2-1; TRBD2 might be the D (6 bases). Germline V lookup: CDR1 MDHEN, CDR2 SYDVKM. The V end was cut by 7 bases, the J end by 8 bases, with 24 bases between. The CDR3 runs 16 residues. The CDR3 coding sequence is TGTGCCAGCACAAGGATCGGGGAACTAGCAGGGTATGAGCAGTTCTTC. Residues: CASTRIGELAGYEQFF.

CDR3 amino acids: CASRPPRRAGSLDQPQHF. CDR3 nucleotide sequence: TGTGCCAGTCGACCCCCCCGGCGCGCAGGTTCTTTGGATCAGCCCCAGCATTTT. The chain carries TRBV19 and TRBJ1-5; D is uncertain. Germline V gene sequence: CDR1 LNHDA, CDR2 SQIVND (reference sequence). Between the trimmed V and J ends, which lost 8 bases and 5 bases, there was a span of 28 bases. The CDR3 contains 18 residues.

This clonotype was seen repeatedly, ten times or more. V usage is TRBV20-1 and J usage is TRBJ2-7, with D possibly matching TRBD2 (5 bases). There are 18 residues in the CDR3. Germline V lookup: CDR1 DFQATT, CDR2 SNEGSKA (reference sequence). V was pared by 0 bases and J by 0 bases, with 21 bases between. The CDR3 nucleotides are TGCAGTGCTAGAGATCGCGGGTCGGCTAAGAGCCGCTCCTACGAGCAGTACTTC. Translating it yields CSARDRGSAKSRSYEQYF.

This clonotype has a count of ten or more. The J gene is TRBJ1-5, the V gene TRBV3-2. TRBV3-2 represents a pseudogene. CDR3 length: 13 residues. Written as DNA, the CDR3 is TGTGCCAGCAGCCAGGACAGCGATCAGCCCCAGCATTTT. This encodes CASSQDSDQPQHF.

The chain joins TRBV29-1 to TRBJ2-3, with 12 positions matching TRBD2. J lost 5 bases, V lost 4 bases, and 4 bases had no gene match. Per germline, CDR1 SQVTM and CDR2 ANQGSEA. This CDR3 spans 14 amino acids. CDR3: CSVGLAGVGDTQYF. The CDR3 bases are TGCAGCGTTGGACTAGCGGGAGTGGGAGATACGCAGTATTTT.

This clonotype has only a few counts. A much larger clonotype is one base distant, so this may be a read error. The CDR3 coding sequence is TGCGCCAGCAGCTTGACCCCTAGCGGGAGATACAATGAGCAGTTCTTC. Residues: CASSLTPSGRYNEQFF. This chain connects TRBV5-1 to TRBJ2-1; TRBD2 matches at 10 bases. Germline trimming cut 1 base from V and 4 bases from J; bases unmatched to any gene: 5. CDR1 is SGHRS and CDR2 is YFSETQ in the germline V gene. This CDR3 has 16 amino acids.

This clonotype was seen at least ten times. The J gene is TRBJ2-7, the V gene TRBV7-2; 13 bases align to TRBD2. CDR1 is SGHTA and CDR2 is FQGNSA in the germline V gene. This CDR3 comprises 16 residues. After removal of 4 bases from V and 2 bases from J, the junction contained 5 bases not matched to a gene. The DNA for the CDR3 is TGTGCCAGCAGCTCGTTAGGACTAGCGGGAGCCTACGAGCAGTACTTC. Encoded protein: CASSSLGLAGAYEQYF.

This clonotype has ten or more counts. This chain joins TRBV29-1 and TRBJ2-1, with D possibly matching TRBD1 (6 bases). This CDR3 region has 12 residues. The V and J ends lost 2 bases and 7 bases respectively, with 9 bases between them. Germline CDR1 SQVTM, CDR2 ANQGSEA. CDR3 loop: CSVEKGVNEQFF. The CDR3 nucleotides are TGCAGCGTTGAAAAGGGGGTAAATGAGCAGTTCTTC.

The table lists this clonotype with a few counts. This rearrangement joins TRBV28 to TRBJ2-7; 8 positions agree with TRBD1. V lost 3 bases and J lost 0; bases outside the gene matches: 4. Germline lookup yields CDR1 MDHEN and CDR2 SYDVKM. The CDR3 is 15 amino acids. The CDR3 coding sequence is TGTGCCAGCAGTTTGACAGGGGTTTTCTCCTACGAGCAGTACTTC. Translated: CASSLTGVFSYEQYF.

The V call is TRBV20-1, the J call TRBJ2-1; TRBD2 matches 11 bases. The CDR3 runs 13 residues. After removal of 6 bases from V and 7 bases from J, the junction contained 5 bases not matched to a gene. CDR1 and CDR2 from the germline V gene are DFQATT and SNEGSKA (reference sequence). CDR3 nucleotides: TGCAGTGCATTAGCGGGAGGGCCTAATGAGCAGTTCTTC. The encoded protein is CSALAGGPNEQFF.

The chain recombines TRBV19 with TRBJ1-2, with D uncertain. This CDR3 is built from 16 residues. Per the germline V gene, CDR1 is LNHDA and CDR2 is SQIVND (reference sequence). V lost 5 bases, J lost 2 bases, and 18 bases lay in between. For the CDR3, the DNA is TGTGCCAGTAGTCCACTCTTTGGAGGAGAAAACTATGGCTACACCTTC. Translation: CASSPLFGGENYGYTF.